The following is a T cell receptor (beta chain) sequence with its context. The data derive from a study of blood T cell repertoires in COVID-19. Using immunoSEQ multiplex PCR, the repertoire was profiled, and TCRdb retains in-frame clones only, with some absent. This sample has 58,000 or so clones, with around 85% found just once. CDR3 size: 15 residues. V was pared by 3 bases and J by 0 bases, with 11 bases between. Germline V gene lookup returns CDR1 LNHDA and CDR2 SQIVND (reference sequence). Sample: peripheral blood. This clonotype was sampled from a woman in her 70s with active COVID-19. The chain uses TRBV19 and TRBJ1-2; D gene uncertain. The DNA of the CDR3 is TGTGCCAGTAGTATCCTTAGAAAAACTAACTATGGCTACACCTTC. The encoded protein is CASSILRKTNYGYTF.